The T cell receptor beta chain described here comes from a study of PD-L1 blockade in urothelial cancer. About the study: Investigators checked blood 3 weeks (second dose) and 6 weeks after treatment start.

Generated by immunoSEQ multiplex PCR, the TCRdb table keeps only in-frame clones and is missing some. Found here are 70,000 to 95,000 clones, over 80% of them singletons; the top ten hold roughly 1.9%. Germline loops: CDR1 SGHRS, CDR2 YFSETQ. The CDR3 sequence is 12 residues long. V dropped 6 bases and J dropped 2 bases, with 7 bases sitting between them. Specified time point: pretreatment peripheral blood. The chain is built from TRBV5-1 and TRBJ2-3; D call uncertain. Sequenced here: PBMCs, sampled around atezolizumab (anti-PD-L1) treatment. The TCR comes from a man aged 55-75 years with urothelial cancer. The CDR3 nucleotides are TGCGCCAGCACGTACAACACAGATACGCAGTATTTT. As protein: CASTYNTDTQYF.